Below, 18 T cell receptor beta chains from the same sample are listed, as sequenced in a study of control samples from healthy donors and cancer patients. The data were produced by immunoSEQ multiplex PCR, yet TCRdb's version contains in-frame clones alone and is incomplete. The table lists 75,000 or so clones, around 90% of them singletons. The sequenced sample consisted of PBMCs. The receptors come from a man aged 60 to 69 with colorectal cancer.

The CDR3 DNA follows: TGTGCCAGCAGCCTTGGAGGAACCTTCTCCTACAATGAGCAGTTCTTC. Translating it yields CASSLGGTFSYNEQFF. V gene TRBV14 combines with J gene TRBJ2-1; D may be TRBD2 (5 bases). From germline, CDR1 is SGHDN and CDR2 FVKESK. V was pared by 4 bases and J by 0 bases, with 13 bases between. The CDR3 spans 16 residues. Combining the CDR3 with reference TRBV14 and TRBJ2-1 gives the whole variable domain EAGVTQFPSHSVIEKGQTVTLRCDPISGHDNLYWYRRVMGKEIKFLLHFVKESKQDESGMPNNRFLAERTGGTYSTLKVQPAELEDSGVYFCASSLGGTFSYNEQFFGPGTRLTVL.

The V gene is TRBV18, the J gene TRBJ1-4; D is ambiguous. V lost 4 bases and J 7 bases, leaving 10 bases between the germline ends. This CDR3 region has 13 residues. From germline, CDR1 is KGHSH and CDR2 LQKENI. The CDR3 is CASSRGRSEKLFF. CDR3 bases: TGTGCCAGCTCACGGGGAAGAAGTGAAAAACTGTTTTTT.

This clone came up a few times. The chain is built from TRBV5-8 and TRBJ1-5; 10 nucleotides align to TRBD1. The J segment lost 6 bases and the V segment lost 4 bases, leaving 10 bases of the junction unmatched. Germline V lookup: CDR1 SGHTS, CDR2 YDEGEE. The CDR3 extends over 16 amino acids. The CDR3 DNA sequence: TGTGCCAGCAGCCCCTGGGGACAGGGGCTCCTTCAGCCCCAGCATTTT. Translated, it gives CASSPWGQGLLQPQHF.

The rearrangement links TRBV5-4 to TRBJ2-2; TRBD1 aligns across 8 bases. Trimming at V came to 4 bases and at J to 5 bases, leaving 7 bases not matched to a gene. Germline values: CDR1 SGHNT, CDR2 YYREEE (reference sequence). The CDR3 has 15 residues. The CDR3, as DNA: TGTGCCAGCAGCCTCCGGGACAGGCCTACCGGGGAGCTGTTTTTT. Encoded protein: CASSLRDRPTGELFF.

V gene TRBV6-4 combines with J gene TRBJ2-1, with TRBD2 matching 9 bases. Germline CDR1 and CDR2: MRHNA and SNTAGT. This CDR3 is built from 17 residues. V lost 9 bases, J lost 0 bases, and 12 bases stayed unmatched. CDR3 loop: CASRTSATPGSYNEQFF. CDR3 in DNA: TGTGCCAGTCGGACTAGCGCAACCCCTGGCTCCTACAATGAGCAGTTCTTC.

This clone appeared a single time. The DNA for the CDR3 is TGTGCCAGTAGTGCAACAGGGGCTTTAGCGCAGTATTTT. Protein sequence: CASSATGALAQYF. The chain carries TRBV19 and TRBJ2-3; 7 positions agree with TRBD1. The germline V gene encodes CDR1 LNHDA and CDR2 SQIVND (reference sequence). Trimming cost V 5 bases and J 10 bases; bases outside gene matches: 9. CDR3 length: 13 residues.

The chain uses TRBV5-5 and TRBJ1-1; no reliable D call. Trimming took off 5 bases at V and 0 bases at J, with 11 bases between the two ends. The CDR3 loop spans 14 amino acids. Germline assignment: CDR1 SGHKS and CDR2 YYEKEE (reference sequence). The CDR3 sequence: CASRWTPLNTEAFF. Written as DNA, the CDR3 is TGTGCCAGCAGATGGACGCCACTGAACACTGAAGCTTTCTTT. Combining the CDR3 with reference TRBV5-5 and TRBJ1-1 gives the whole variable domain DAGVTQSPTHLIKTRGQQVTLRCSPISGHKSVSWYQQVLGQGPQFIFQYYEKEERGRGNFPDRFSARQFPNYSSELNVNALLLGDSALYLCASRWTPLNTEAFFGQGTRLTVV.

V and J are TRBV7-3 and TRBJ2-1; D is undetermined. Germline values: CDR1 SGHTA, CDR2 FQGTGA. Trimming took off 3 bases at V and 9 bases at J, with 12 bases between the two ends. The CDR3 loop spans 13 amino acids. The CDR3 loop reads CASSFGPTGEQFF. The CDR3 DNA is TGTGCCAGCAGCTTCGGTCCGACCGGTGAGCAGTTCTTC.

This chain uses TRBV19 with TRBJ2-2, with D perhaps TRBD2 (6 bases). The CDR3 has 12 amino acids. V was clipped by 4 bases and J by 7 bases, with 7 bases between them. Germline assignment: CDR1 LNHDA and CDR2 SQIVND (reference sequence). CDR3 region: CASSSSGGELFF. CDR3 bases: TGTGCCAGTAGTAGTAGCGGCGGGGAGCTGTTTTTT.

Points on this clone: The junction does not match germline at one end; this may be a read error. CDR3 region: CANSSLTGSSTDTQYF. CDR3 in DNA: TGTGCCAACAGCTCCCTGACAGGGTCTAGCACAGATACGCAGTATTTT. This chain connects TRBV5-4 to TRBJ2-3; TRBD1 matches at 7 bases. The CDR3 has 16 residues. Germline CDR1 SGHNT, CDR2 YYREEE (reference sequence).

The chain has TRBV4-2 and TRBJ2-1; D tentatively reads TRBD1 or TRBD2 (5 bases each). Germline CDR1 reads LGHNA; CDR2 reads YNFKEQ. V dropped 0 bases and J dropped 4 bases, with 13 bases sitting between them. The CDR3 spans 16 residues. CDR3 in DNA: TGTGCCAGCAGCCAAGAAGGGGACGCAAAGTACAATGAGCAGTTCTTC. Its translation is CASSQEGDAKYNEQFF.

This clone was recorded only once. The chain uses TRBV5-1 and TRBJ2-1; TRBD1 or TRBD2 may be the D gene (5 bases each). Trimming stripped 4 bases from V and 6 bases from J, with 20 bases between. Per the germline V gene, CDR1 is SGHRS and CDR2 is YFSETQ. The CDR3 is made up of 16 amino acids. CDR3 sequence: CASSTWDPTKGNEQFF. As DNA, the CDR3 is TGCGCCAGCAGCACCTGGGACCCGACGAAGGGCAATGAGCAGTTCTTC.

This clone appeared a few times. The chain is built from TRBV6-4 and TRBJ2-2; D is uncertain. Trimming took 2 bases from V and 3 from J, leaving 4 bases between them. Germline V gives CDR1 MRHNA, CDR2 SNTAGT. The CDR3 sequence is 13 residues long. The CDR3: CASSDRDTGELFF. The CDR3 bases are TGTGCCAGCAGTGACAGGGACACCGGGGAGCTGTTTTTT.

The rearrangement uses TRBV27 and TRBJ2-7, with D possibly being TRBD2 (6 bases). Germline V CDR1 and CDR2: MNHEY, SMNVEV (reference sequence). Trimming took 11 bases from V and 2 from J, leaving 13 bases between them. The CDR3 extends over 12 amino acids. CDR3 residues: CAVGRTPYEQYF. DNA for the CDR3: TGTGCCGTAGGGAGGACCCCCTACGAGCAGTACTTC.

The CDR3 sequence is CASAVSDREGADTQYF. The CDR3 nucleotides read TGTGCCAGCGCAGTTTCGGACAGGGAAGGAGCAGATACGCAGTATTTT. The chain combines TRBV25-1 with TRBJ2-3; 8 positions agree with TRBD1. In germline, CDR1 is MGHDK, CDR2 SYGVNS. J was trimmed by 4 bases and V by 8 bases; bases with no gene match: 14. This CDR3 has 16 amino acids.

The chain has TRBV19 and TRBJ1-4, with D unresolved. CDR1 is LNHDA and CDR2 is SQIVND in the germline V gene (reference sequence). The CDR3 contains 16 residues. V was cut by 1 base and J by 4 bases, with 13 bases left in between. The CDR3 sequence is CASSIGDTADNEKLFF. In nucleotides, the CDR3 is TGTGCCAGTAGTATAGGCGATACAGCAGATAATGAAAAACTGTTTTTT.

The V and J genes are TRBV7-2 and TRBJ2-7; unclear D gene. Trimming removed 5 bases at V and 0 bases at J, with 11 bases between. CDR1 is SGHTA and CDR2 is FQGNSA in the germline V gene. The CDR3 runs to 14 residues. CDR3 sequence (DNA): TGTGCCAGCAGCCAATTGAGGAGCTCCTACGAGCAGTACTTC. Amino acid sequence: CASSQLRSSYEQYF.

The chain carries TRBV7-3 and TRBJ2-6; maybe TRBD1 (5 bases). Germline V gene lookup returns CDR1 SGHTA and CDR2 FQGTGA. The CDR3 is 16 residues long. Trimming stripped 0 bases from V and 3 bases from J, with 9 bases between. This CDR3 reads CASSLTGVIGANVLTF. The CDR3 coding sequence is TGTGCCAGCAGCTTAACAGGGGTCATTGGGGCCAACGTCCTGACTTTC.